One TCR beta chain is described in this entry. This sample is drawn from a study of T cell changes during pregnancy in multiple sclerosis. TCRdb's copy holds only in-frame clones and misses some; the assay was immunoSEQ multiplex PCR. The data show roughly 42,000 clones, approximately 90% seen once. Germline lookup yields CDR1 KGHSH and CDR2 LQKENI. The V end lost 4 bases, the J end lost 0 bases, and 13 bases lay between the germline ends. The CDR3 contains 16 residues. This sample comprised CD4+ T cells from peripheral blood mononuclear cells, obtained before pregnancy. The genes are TRBV18 and TRBJ2-1; tentatively, D is TRBD1 (6 bases). This receptor was identified in a female donor with multiple sclerosis, enrolled in a pregnancy study. CDR3 sequence reads: CASSRSAGASYNEQFF. The CDR3, as DNA: TGTGCCAGCTCACGTAGCGCAGGGGCCTCCTACAATGAGCAGTTCTTC.